The rows below give T cell receptor beta chains drawn from one sample of a study of blood T cell repertoires in COVID-19. The data were produced by immunoSEQ multiplex PCR, yet TCRdb's version contains in-frame clones alone and is incomplete. The sample has 15,000 to 20,000 clones; approximately 78% are singletons. The sequencing input was peripheral blood. The receptors were gathered from a man in his sixties with active or convalescent COVID-19. Both conserved end residues are trimmed from each CDR3. Each record gives: J gene, V gene, CDR3 protein.

>TRBJ2-7|TRBV11-3
ASSSTGNYEQY
>TRBJ1-2|TRBV5-4
ASSLDRNLLYGYT
>TRBJ2-3|TRBV6-5
ASRSATSTDTQY
>TRBJ1-1|TRBV19
ASTQTRQGGDTEAF
>TRBJ1-5|TRBV5-6
ASSSRGRYQPQH
>TRBJ1-1|TRBV12-3/TRBV12-4
ASSLRQNTEAF
>TRBJ1-2|TRBV2
ASMRDSNYGYT
>TRBJ2-1|TRBV11-2
ASSLAPSYNEQF
>TRBJ2-5|TRBV9
ASSGGPQETQY
>TRBJ1-1|TRBV18
ASSPTQGVDTEAF
>TRBJ1-5|TRBV6-1
ASSEPHRNQPQH
>TRBJ1-4|TRBV5-1
ASRPRQGAFNEKLF
>TRBJ2-7|TRBV11-3
ASSPGTSGRSSYEQY
>TRBJ2-5|TRBV20-1
SASDPNSSGRPGGETQY